A single T cell receptor beta chain is shown here with its context. No antigen is known for it. The assay was immunoSEQ multiplex PCR, and TCRdb's table has in-frame clones only and misses some. The data show a few hundred thousand clones, roughly 80% seen once. CDR1 is SGHKS, CDR2 YYEKEE, per germline (reference sequence). This CDR3 region has 15 residues. V lost 4 bases to trimming and J lost 0 bases, with 11 bases between them. This sample was included in a study of Ad26.COV2.S vaccination and SARS-CoV-2 variants. Study-level findings and limits: Placebo recipients had lower spike-specific TCR breadth than vaccine recipients.

Treatment defined: 19 received Ad26.COV2.S at low or high dose, single or two shots; 5 received placebo; per-sample allocation not given. Collection of samples fell on day 63 after the first vaccine or placebo injection. As its vector, the vaccine had Ad26, which expressed Wuhan-strain SARS-CoV-2 spike. The chain has TRBV5-5 and TRBJ1-5; D gene uncertain. The sequence derives from a person aged 18-65 years who received the Ad26.COV2.S COVID-19 vaccine or a placebo. The source was peripheral blood, collected in a trial of Ad26.COV2.S vaccine versus placebo. CDR3 in DNA: TGTGCCAGCAGCCTTGGAGTAGATAGCAATCAGCCCCAGCATTTT. This gives the protein CASSLGVDSNQPQHF.